This T cell receptor beta chain came from a study of graft-versus-host responses after intestinal transplantation. The assay was immunoSEQ multiplex PCR, and TCRdb's table has in-frame clones only and misses some. This sample has over 100,000 clones, with approximately 94% found just once. Comment on this clone: What it binds is unknown.

Germline assignment: CDR1 MNHNS and CDR2 SASEGT. The germline V and J ends were trimmed by 9 bases and 3 bases, with 11 bases remaining between them. The CDR3 consists of 12 residues. This TCR came from a human donor who was the organ donor for an intestinal transplant. The sample consisted of unstimulated CD4+ T cells sorted from spleen or lymph node cells, taken before transplant. The rearrangement joins TRBV6-1 to TRBJ1-1; D is possibly TRBD1 (5 bases). The CDR3 sequence is CARGRVDTEAFF. The CDR3 DNA is TGTGCCAGGGGGCGGGTCGACACTGAAGCTTTCTTT.